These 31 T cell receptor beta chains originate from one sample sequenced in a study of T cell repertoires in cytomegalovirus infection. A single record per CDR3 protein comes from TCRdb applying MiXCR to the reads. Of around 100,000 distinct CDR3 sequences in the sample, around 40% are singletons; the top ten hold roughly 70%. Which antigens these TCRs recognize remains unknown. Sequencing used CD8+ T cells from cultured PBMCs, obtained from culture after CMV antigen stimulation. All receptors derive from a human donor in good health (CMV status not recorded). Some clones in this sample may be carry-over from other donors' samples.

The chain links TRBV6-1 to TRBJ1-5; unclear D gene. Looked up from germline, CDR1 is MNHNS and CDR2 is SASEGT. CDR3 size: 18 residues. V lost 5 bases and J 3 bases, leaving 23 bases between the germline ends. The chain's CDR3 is CASSSRLPSYGYNQPQHF. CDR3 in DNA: TGTGCCAGCAGTTCAAGGTTGCCCTCCTACGGGTACAATCAGCCCCAGCATTTT.

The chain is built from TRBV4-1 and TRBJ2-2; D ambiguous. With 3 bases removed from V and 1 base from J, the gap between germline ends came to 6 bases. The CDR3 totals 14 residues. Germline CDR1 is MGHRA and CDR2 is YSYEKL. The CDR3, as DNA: TGCGCCAGCAGCCATGGAGAGAACACCGGGGAGCTGTTTTTT. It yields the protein CASSHGENTGELFF.

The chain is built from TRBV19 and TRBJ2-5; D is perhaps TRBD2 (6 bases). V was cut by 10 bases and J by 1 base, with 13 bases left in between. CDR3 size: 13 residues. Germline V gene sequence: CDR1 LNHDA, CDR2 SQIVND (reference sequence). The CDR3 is CATGGALQETQYF. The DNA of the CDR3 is TGTGCCACCGGCGGGGCTCTCCAAGAGACCCAGTACTTC.

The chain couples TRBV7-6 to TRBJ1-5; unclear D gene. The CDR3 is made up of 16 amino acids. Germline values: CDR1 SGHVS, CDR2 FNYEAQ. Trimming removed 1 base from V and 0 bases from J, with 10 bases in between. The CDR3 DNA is TGTGCCAGCAGCTTAGGCGCGTTCGATAGCAATCAGCCCCAGCATTTT. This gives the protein CASSLGAFDSNQPQHF. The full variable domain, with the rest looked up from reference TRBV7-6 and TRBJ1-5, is GAGVSQSPRYKVTKRGQDVALRCDPISGHVSLYWYRQALGQGPEFLTYFNYEAQQDKSGLPNDRFSAERPEGSISTLTIQRTEQRDSAMYRCASSLGAFDSNQPQHFGDGTRLSIL.

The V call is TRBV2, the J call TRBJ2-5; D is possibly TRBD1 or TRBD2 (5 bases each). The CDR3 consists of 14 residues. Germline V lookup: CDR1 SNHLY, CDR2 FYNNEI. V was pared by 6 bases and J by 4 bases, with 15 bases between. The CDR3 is CASRGRVSGETQYF. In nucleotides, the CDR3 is TGTGCCAGCAGGGGACGGGTTTCTGGAGAGACCCAGTACTTC.

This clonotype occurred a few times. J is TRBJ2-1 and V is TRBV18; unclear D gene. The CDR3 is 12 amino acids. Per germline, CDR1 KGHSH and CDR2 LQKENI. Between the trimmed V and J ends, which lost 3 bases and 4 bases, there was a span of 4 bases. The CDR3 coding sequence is TGTGCCAGCTCACCCCCTTACAATGAGCAGTTCTTC. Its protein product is CASSPPYNEQFF.

DNA for the CDR3: TGTGCCAGCAGGCGGGGGGTTATGAACACTGAAGCTTTCTTT. Amino acids: CASRRGVMNTEAFF. The chain combines TRBV12-3 or TRBV12-4 with TRBJ1-1, with a possible D match to TRBD1 (5 bases). V lost 6 bases to trimming and J lost 0 bases, with 11 bases between them. The CDR3 is 14 residues long.

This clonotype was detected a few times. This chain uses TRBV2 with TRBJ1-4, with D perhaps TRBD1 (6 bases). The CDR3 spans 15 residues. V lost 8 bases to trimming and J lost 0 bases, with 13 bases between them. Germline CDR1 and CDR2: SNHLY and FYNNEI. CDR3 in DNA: TGTGCCAGCCAGGACAGCCAACCAACTAATGAAAAACTGTTTTTT. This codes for CASQDSQPTNEKLFF.

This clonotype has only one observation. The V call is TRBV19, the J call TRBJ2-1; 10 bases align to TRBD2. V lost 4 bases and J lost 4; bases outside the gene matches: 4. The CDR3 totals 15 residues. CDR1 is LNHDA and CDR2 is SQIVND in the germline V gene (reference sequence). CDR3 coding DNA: TGTGCCAGTAGTAAGACTAGCGGGTGGTACAATGAGCAGTTCTTC. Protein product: CASSKTSGWYNEQFF.

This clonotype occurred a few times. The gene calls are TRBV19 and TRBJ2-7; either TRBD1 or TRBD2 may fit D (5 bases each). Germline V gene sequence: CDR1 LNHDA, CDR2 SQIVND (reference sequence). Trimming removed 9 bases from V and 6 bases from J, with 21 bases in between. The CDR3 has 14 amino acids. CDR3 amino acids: CASSTGTMVGEQYF. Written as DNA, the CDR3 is TGTGCCAGCTCAACCGGGACCATGGTCGGCGAGCAGTACTTC.

CDR3 in DNA: TGCAGTGCTAGAGAAATGATAAGTTCCCCCTACAATGAGCAGTTCTTC. It yields the protein CSAREMISSPYNEQFF. This rearrangement joins TRBV20-1 to TRBJ2-1, with unresolved D. V was trimmed by 0 bases and J by 2 bases, leaving 14 bases between them. Germline CDR1 is DFQATT and CDR2 is SNEGSKA (reference sequence). The CDR3 is 16 amino acids.

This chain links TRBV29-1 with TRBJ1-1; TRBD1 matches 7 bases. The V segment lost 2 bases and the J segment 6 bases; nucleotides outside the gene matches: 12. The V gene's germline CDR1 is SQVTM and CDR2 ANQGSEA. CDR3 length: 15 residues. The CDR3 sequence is CSVEKGATALAEAFF. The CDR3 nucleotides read TGCAGCGTTGAAAAGGGGGCCACGGCTTTGGCTGAAGCTTTCTTT.

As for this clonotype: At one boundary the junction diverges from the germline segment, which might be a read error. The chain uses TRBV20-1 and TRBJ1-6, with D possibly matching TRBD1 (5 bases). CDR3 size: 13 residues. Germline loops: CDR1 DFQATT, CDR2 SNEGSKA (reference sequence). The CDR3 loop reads CSARPGNNSSLHF. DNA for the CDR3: TGCAGTGCTAGGCCAGGGAATAATTCATCCCTCCACTTT.

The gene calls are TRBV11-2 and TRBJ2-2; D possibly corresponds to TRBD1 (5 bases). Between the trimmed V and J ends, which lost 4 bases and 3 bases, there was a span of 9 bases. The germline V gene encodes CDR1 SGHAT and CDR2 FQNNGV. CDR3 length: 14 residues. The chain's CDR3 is CASSSDSYTGELFF. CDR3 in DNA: TGTGCCAGCAGCTCCGACAGTTACACCGGGGAGCTGTTTTTT.

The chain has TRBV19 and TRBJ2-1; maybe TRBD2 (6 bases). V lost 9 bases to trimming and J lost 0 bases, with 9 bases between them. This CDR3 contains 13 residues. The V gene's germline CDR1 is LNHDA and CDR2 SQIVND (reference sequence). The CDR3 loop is CASFSGSYNEQFF. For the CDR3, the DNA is TGTGCCAGCTTTAGCGGCTCCTACAATGAGCAGTTCTTC.

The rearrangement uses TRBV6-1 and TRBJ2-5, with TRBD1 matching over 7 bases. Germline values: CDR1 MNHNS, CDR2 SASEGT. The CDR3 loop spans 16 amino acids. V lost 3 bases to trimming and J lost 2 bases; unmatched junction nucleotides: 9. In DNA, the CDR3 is TGTGCCAGCAGTGAGGAGACCGGGACAGTGCAAGAGACCCAGTACTTC. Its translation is CASSEETGTVQETQYF.

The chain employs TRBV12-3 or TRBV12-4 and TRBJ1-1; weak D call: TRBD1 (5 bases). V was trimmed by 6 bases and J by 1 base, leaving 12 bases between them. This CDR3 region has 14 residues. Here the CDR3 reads CASSSGTANTEAFF. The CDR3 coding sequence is TGTGCCAGCAGCTCCGGGACGGCGAACACTGAAGCTTTCTTT.

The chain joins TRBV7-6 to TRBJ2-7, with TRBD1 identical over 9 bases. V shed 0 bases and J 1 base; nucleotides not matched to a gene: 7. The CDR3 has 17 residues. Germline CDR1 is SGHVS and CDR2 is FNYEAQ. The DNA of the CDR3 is TGTGCCAGCAGCTTAGCACTAGGACAGGGGAAATCCTACGAGCAGTACTTC. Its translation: CASSLALGQGKSYEQYF.

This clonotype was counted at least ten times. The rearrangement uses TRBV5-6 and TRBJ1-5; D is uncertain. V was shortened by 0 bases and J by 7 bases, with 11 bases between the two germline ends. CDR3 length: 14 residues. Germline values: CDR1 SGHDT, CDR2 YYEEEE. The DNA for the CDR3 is TGTGCCAGCAGCTTGGCCGGGGTTTTGCAGCCCCAGCATTTT. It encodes CASSLAGVLQPQHF.

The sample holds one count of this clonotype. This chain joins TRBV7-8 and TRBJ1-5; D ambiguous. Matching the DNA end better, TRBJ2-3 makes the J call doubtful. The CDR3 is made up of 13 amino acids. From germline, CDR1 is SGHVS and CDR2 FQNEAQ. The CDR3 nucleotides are TGTGCCAGCAGCGCTAACAGTTCTGAACCCCAGTATTTT. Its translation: CASSANSSEPQYF.

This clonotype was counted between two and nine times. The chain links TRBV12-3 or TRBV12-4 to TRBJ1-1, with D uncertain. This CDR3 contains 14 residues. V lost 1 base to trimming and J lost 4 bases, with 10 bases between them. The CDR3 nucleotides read TGTGCCAGCAGTTTAGGAGGATGGGGCACTGAAGCTTTCTTT. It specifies CASSLGGWGTEAFF.

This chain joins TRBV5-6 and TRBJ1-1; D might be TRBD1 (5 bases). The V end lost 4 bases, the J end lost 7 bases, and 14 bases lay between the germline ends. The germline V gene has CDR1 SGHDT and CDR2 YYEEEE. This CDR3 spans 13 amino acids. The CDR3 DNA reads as TGTGCCAGCAGCGGCCCGGGAGGGGTTGAAGCTTTCTTT. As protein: CASSGPGGVEAFF.

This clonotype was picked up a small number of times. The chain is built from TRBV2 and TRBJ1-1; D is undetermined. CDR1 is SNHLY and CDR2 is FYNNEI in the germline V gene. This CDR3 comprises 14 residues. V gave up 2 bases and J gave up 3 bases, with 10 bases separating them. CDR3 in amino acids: CASSEWAGYTEAFF. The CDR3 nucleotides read TGTGCCAGCAGTGAATGGGCAGGATACACTGAAGCTTTCTTT.

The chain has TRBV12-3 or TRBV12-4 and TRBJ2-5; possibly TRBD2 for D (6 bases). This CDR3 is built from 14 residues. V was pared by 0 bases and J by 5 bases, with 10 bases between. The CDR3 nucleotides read TGTGCCAGCAGTTTAGCAGCACGGGAGGAGACCCAGTACTTC. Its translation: CASSLAAREETQYF.

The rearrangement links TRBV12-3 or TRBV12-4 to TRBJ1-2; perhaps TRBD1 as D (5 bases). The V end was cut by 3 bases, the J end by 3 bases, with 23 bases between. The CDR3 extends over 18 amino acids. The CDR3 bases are TGTGCCAGCAGTTTGGGAATTAGGCATCTGGACACGGACTATGGCTACACCTTC. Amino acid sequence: CASSLGIRHLDTDYGYTF.

The DNA of the CDR3 is TGTGCCAGCAGCTCCCGGGAGGGACACGATATGATGAACACTGAAGCTTTCTTT. Translated: CASSSREGHDMMNTEAFF. This rearrangement joins TRBV7-6 to TRBJ1-1, with D tentatively TRBD1 (6 bases). The CDR3 loop spans 18 amino acids. From germline, CDR1 is SGHVS and CDR2 FNYEAQ. Trimming pared 4 bases from V and 0 bases from J, leaving 21 bases between.

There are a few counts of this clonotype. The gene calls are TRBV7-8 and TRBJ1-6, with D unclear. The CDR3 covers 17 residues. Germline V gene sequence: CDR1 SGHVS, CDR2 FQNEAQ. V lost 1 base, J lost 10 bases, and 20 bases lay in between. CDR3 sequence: CASSLDFGVGMESPLHF. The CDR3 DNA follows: TGTGCCAGCAGCTTAGACTTCGGTGTAGGGATGGAGTCACCCCTCCACTTT.

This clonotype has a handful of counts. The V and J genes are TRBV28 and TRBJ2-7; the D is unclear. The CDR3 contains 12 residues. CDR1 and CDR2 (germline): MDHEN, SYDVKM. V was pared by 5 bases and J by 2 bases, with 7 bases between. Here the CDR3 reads CASSPQPYEQYF. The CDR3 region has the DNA TGTGCCAGCAGTCCCCAGCCCTACGAGCAGTACTTC.

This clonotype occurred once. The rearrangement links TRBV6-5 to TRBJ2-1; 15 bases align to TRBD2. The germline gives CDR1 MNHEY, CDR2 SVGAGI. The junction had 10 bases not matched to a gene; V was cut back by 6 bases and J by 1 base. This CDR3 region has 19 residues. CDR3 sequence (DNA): TGTGCCAGCAGCCGTCCGGGACTAGCGGGGGGTCTTTCCTACAATGAGCAGTTCTTC. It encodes CASSRPGLAGGLSYNEQFF.

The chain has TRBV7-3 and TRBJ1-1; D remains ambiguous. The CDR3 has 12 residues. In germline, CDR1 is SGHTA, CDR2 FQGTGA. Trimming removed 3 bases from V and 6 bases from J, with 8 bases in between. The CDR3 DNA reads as TGTGCCAGCAGCTTTGGGTCGGCTGAAGCTTTCTTT. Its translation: CASSFGSAEAFF.

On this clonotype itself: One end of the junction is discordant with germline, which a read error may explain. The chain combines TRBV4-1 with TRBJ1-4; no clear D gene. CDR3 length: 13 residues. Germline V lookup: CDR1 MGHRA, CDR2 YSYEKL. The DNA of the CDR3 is TGTGCCAGCAGCCAAGGGAACAATGAAAAACTGTTTTTT. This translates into CASSQGNNEKLFF.